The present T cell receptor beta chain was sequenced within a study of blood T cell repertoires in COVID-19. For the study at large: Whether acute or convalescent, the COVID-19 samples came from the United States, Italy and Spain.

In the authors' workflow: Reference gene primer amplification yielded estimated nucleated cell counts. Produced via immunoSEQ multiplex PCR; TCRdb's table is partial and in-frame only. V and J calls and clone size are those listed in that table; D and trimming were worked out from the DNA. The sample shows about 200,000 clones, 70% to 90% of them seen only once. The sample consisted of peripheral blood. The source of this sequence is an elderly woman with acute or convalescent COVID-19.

CDR3 nucleotides: TGTGCCAGCAGCTTCCGGGGGAGGGATGACAATGAGCAGTTCTTC. Translated, it gives CASSFRGRDDNEQFF. The chain couples TRBV5-5 to TRBJ2-1, with 7 bases lining up with TRBD2. This CDR3 contains 15 residues. V was pared by 2 bases and J by 5 bases, with 7 bases of the junction left unmatched. CDR1 is SGHKS and CDR2 is YYEKEE in the germline V gene (reference sequence).